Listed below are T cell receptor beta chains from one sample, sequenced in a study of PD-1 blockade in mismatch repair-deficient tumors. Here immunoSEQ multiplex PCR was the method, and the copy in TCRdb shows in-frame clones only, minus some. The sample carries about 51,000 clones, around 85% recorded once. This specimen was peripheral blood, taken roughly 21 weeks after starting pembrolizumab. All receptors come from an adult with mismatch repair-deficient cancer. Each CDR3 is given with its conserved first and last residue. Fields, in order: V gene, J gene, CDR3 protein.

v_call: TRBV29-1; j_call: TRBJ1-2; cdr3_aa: CSVPQGVDGYTF
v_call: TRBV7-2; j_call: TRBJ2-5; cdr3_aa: CASSLYRQAAGETQYF
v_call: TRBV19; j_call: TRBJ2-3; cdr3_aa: CASTSPITDTQYF
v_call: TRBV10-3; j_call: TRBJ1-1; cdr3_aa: CAISVGESNTEAFF
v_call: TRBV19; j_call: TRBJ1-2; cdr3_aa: CASSIDRKREDGYTF
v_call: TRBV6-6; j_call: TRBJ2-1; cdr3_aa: CASSFGGQGGRNEQFF
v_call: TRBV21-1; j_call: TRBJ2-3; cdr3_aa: CASSDRDRVTSGHTDTQYF
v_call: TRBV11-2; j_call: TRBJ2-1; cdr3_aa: CASSQYSVDNEQFF
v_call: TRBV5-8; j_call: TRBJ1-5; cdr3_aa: CASSFRNRGSNQPQHF
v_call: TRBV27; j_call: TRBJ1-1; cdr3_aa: CASSLSSGTGSFF
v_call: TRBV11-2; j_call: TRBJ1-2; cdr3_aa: CASSHRQGGYTF
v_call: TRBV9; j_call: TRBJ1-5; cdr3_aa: CASSVVPIRQGCPNQPQHF
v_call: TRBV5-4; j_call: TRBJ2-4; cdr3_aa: CASSLRDRGQYIQYF
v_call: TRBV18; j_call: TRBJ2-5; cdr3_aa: CASSQGAEGETQYF
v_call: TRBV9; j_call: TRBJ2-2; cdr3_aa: CASSPGTGTTGELFF
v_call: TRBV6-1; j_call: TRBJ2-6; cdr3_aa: CASNPARGANVLTF
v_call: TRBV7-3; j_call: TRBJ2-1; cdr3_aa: CASSPTVMGEQFF
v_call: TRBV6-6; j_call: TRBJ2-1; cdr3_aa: CASNGLLNNEQFF
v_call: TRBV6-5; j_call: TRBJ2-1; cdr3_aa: CASSYRLAFDEQFF
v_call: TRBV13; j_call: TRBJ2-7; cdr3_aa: CASSTKGTGGVYEQYF
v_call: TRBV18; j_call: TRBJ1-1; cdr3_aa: CASSPLVRNTEAFF
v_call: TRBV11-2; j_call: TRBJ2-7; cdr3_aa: CASSLTVSYEQYF
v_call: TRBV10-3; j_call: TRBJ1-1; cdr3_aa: CAISDNVNLEAFF
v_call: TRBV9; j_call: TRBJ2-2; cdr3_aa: CASSVAPQTGELFF
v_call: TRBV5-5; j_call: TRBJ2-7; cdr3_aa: CASSSTWSGGYYEQYF
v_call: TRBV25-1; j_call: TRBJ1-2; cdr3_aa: CATVGGGYGYTF
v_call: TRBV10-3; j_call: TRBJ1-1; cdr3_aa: CATGSGAF
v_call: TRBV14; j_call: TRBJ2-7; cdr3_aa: CASSQDTGSYEQYF
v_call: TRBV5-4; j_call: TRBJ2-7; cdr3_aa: CASSLVASGSHEQYF
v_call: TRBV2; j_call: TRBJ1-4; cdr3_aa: CASRSFTGNFPTNEKLFF
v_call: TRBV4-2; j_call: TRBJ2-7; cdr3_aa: CASSWGTVSYEQYF
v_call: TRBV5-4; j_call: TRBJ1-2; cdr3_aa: CASSLDRGTYGYTF
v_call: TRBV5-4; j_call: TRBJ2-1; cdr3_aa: CASSRKREGPNEQFF
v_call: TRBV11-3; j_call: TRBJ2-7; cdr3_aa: CASSQRGSYEQYF
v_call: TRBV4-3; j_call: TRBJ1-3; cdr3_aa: CASSLTTIAGNTIYF
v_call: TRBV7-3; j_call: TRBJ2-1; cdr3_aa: CASSSSPGTSGSNEQFF
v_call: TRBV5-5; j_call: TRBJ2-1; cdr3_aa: CASSLASSGRHGNEQFF
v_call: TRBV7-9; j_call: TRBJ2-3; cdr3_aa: CASSPGVDSSTDTQYF
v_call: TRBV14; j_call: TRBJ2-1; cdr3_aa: CASSPPGHGSYNEQFF
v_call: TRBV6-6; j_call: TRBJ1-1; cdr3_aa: CASRDPILNTEAFF
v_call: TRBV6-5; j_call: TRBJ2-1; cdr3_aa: CASSYSRTSGYNEQFF
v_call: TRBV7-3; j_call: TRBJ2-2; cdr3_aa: CASSYRGGTGELFF
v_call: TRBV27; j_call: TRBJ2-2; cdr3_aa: CASSRVLADPNTGELFF
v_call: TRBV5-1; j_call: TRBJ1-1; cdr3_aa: CASSLQYPLNTEAFF
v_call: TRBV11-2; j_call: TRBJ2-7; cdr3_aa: CASGFRGGSSPYEQYF
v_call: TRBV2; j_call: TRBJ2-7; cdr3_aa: CASSASLAGSYEQYF
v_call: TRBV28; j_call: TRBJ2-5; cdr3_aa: CASSLVEETQYF
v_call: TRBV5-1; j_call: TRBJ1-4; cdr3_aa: CASSSRGGEEKLFF
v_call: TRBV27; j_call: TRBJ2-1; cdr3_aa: CASSIRDPKQDNEQFF
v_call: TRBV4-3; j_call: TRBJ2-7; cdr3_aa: CASSQQTGTGSSYEQYF
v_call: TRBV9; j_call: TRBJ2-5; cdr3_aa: CASSVPGLQETQYF
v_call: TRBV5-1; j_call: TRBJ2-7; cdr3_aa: CASSLEGGYEQYF